This TCR beta chain was recorded in a study of cytomegalovirus exposure and HLA in healthy donors. About the study: Roughly 180 million T cells yielded 117 million unique TCR beta sequences in earlier analysis. As released early, the data held approximately 80 million unique TCRs from HLA-typed donors.

Broader study findings: When analyzed later, the rates of TCR association showed variation by HLA locus, with DRB1 the most and HLA-C the fewest.

This clone was detected once. Its antigen is unknown. The PCR ran on 60 Vbeta and 13 Jbeta primers. Sequenced by immunoSEQ multiplex PCR; TCRdb stores in-frame clones only, minus some. Here the sample spans under 250,000 clones, around 78% being singletons. The clonotype originates from a boy aged 5 to 17 in good health and CMV-seronegative. What was sequenced was PBMCs.

CDR3 in amino acids: CASSLGLDEQFF. As DNA, the CDR3 is TGTGCCAGCAGCTTAGGACTAGATGAGCAGTTCTTC. The chain links TRBV11-3 to TRBJ2-1, with D possibly TRBD2 on 6 matching bases. Per germline, CDR1 SGHNT and CDR2 YENEEA. V lost 1 base and J lost 8, with 6 bases in between. This CDR3 has 12 residues.